This is a list of T cell receptor beta chains from one sample in a study of CD8+ T cells in alopecia areata. The data were produced by immunoSEQ multiplex PCR, yet TCRdb's version contains in-frame clones alone and is incomplete. The table includes 250,000 or so clones, around two thirds detected once. The sequenced sample was CD4+ T cells sorted from blood, obtained at week 0. The origin of the receptors is a human donor with alopecia areata. Each CDR3 is given with its conserved first and last residue. A D gene is named only where the DNA matches it firmly. Expanded clones get a size class; other rows say once, few or many, or leave the size out.

D gene: -
J gene: TRBJ1-4
clone size: -
V gene: TRBV2
CDR3 protein: CASSDRGYNEKLFF
CDR3 DNA: TGTGCCAGCAGTGATCGAGGGTATAATGAAAAACTGTTTTTT

D gene: -
J gene: TRBJ2-3
clone size: -
V gene: TRBV11-2
CDR3 protein: CASSPRGAPDTQYF
CDR3 DNA: TGTGCCAGCAGCCCCAGGGGGGCACCCGATACGCAGTATTTT

D gene: TRBD2
J gene: TRBJ2-1
clone size: -
V gene: TRBV19
CDR3 protein: CASSILAGANNEQFF
CDR3 DNA: TGTGCCAGTAGTATTCTAGCGGGGGCAAACAATGAGCAGTTCTTC

D gene: -
J gene: TRBJ1-2
clone size: -
V gene: TRBV4-1
CDR3 protein: CASSQLLVQGYTF
CDR3 DNA: TGCGCCAGCAGCCAACTGTTGGTGCAGGGCTACACCTTC

D gene: -
J gene: TRBJ1-6
clone size: -
V gene: TRBV9
CDR3 protein: CASSTGTDSNSPLHF
CDR3 DNA: TGTGCCAGCAGCACCGGGACGGATTCTAATTCACCCCTCCACTTT

D gene: -
J gene: TRBJ2-7
clone size: -
V gene: TRBV7-9
CDR3 protein: CASSPTGFYTQYF
CDR3 DNA: TGTGCCAGCAGCCCAACAGGGTTCTATACGCAGTACTTC

D gene: TRBD2
J gene: TRBJ2-5
clone size: -
V gene: TRBV29-1
CDR3 protein: CSVDPAGLAKTQYF
CDR3 DNA: TGCAGCGTTGACCCAGCTGGACTAGCGAAGACCCAGTACTTC

D gene: -
J gene: TRBJ2-2
clone size: -
V gene: TRBV11-3
CDR3 protein: CASSLGRGTTGELFF
CDR3 DNA: TGTGCCAGCAGCTTGGGCAGGGGTACTACCGGGGAGCTGTTTTTT

D gene: -
J gene: TRBJ2-7
clone size: -
V gene: TRBV6-6
CDR3 protein: CASRPSRYEQYF
CDR3 DNA: TGTGCCAGCAGACCCAGCCGGTACGAGCAGTACTTC

D gene: -
J gene: TRBJ2-7
clone size: -
V gene: TRBV2
CDR3 protein: CASAPYPSYEQYF
CDR3 DNA: TGTGCCAGCGCACCTTACCCCTCCTACGAGCAGTACTTC

D gene: -
J gene: TRBJ1-3
clone size: few
V gene: TRBV25-1
CDR3 protein: CASSESSTGGNTIYF
CDR3 DNA: TGTGCCAGCAGTGAATCTTCGACAGGTGGAAACACCATATATTTT

D gene: -
J gene: TRBJ2-1
clone size: -
V gene: TRBV7-6
CDR3 protein: CASSLLAGVNEQFF
CDR3 DNA: TGTGCCAGCAGCTTATTGGCCGGGGTCAATGAGCAGTTCTTC

D gene: -
J gene: TRBJ1-6
clone size: -
V gene: TRBV2
CDR3 protein: CASSELGLDSPLHF
CDR3 DNA: TGTGCCAGCAGTGAGCTGGGGCTGGATTCACCCCTCCACTTT

D gene: -
J gene: TRBJ1-3
clone size: few
V gene: TRBV10-3
CDR3 protein: CAISAGNTIYF
CDR3 DNA: TGTGCCATCTCGGCTGGAAACACCATATATTTT

D gene: -
J gene: TRBJ1-1
clone size: -
V gene: TRBV29-1
CDR3 protein: CSVGSGGTEAFF
CDR3 DNA: TGCAGCGTTGGATCGGGGGGTACTGAAGCTTTCTTT

D gene: TRBD1
J gene: TRBJ2-5
clone size: -
V gene: TRBV5-1
CDR3 protein: CASSVQGNQETQYF
CDR3 DNA: TGCGCCAGCAGCGTACAGGGGAACCAAGAGACCCAGTACTTC

D gene: -
J gene: TRBJ2-6
clone size: -
V gene: TRBV5-1
CDR3 protein: CASSLRRAEGANVLTF
CDR3 DNA: TGCGCCAGCAGCTTGCGTAGGGCGGAAGGGGCCAACGTCCTGACTTTC

D gene: -
J gene: TRBJ2-5
clone size: -
V gene: TRBV2
CDR3 protein: CASSEAGPRGETQYF
CDR3 DNA: TGTGCCAGCAGTGAAGCGGGCCCTAGGGGGGAGACCCAGTACTTC

D gene: TRBD1
J gene: TRBJ2-1
clone size: once
V gene: TRBV2
CDR3 protein: CASREGQGGNEQFF
CDR3 DNA: TGTGCCAGCAGGGAGGGACAGGGTGGTAATGAGCAGTTCTTC

D gene: TRBD1
J gene: TRBJ1-2
clone size: few
V gene: TRBV2
CDR3 protein: CASSEQGAGGYTF
CDR3 DNA: TGTGCCAGCAGTGAGCAGGGGGCGGGTGGCTACACCTTC

D gene: TRBD1
J gene: TRBJ2-6
clone size: -
V gene: TRBV5-1
CDR3 protein: CASTAGTVSGANVLTF
CDR3 DNA: TGCGCCAGCACCGCCGGGACAGTTTCTGGGGCCAACGTCCTGACTTTC

D gene: TRBD1
J gene: TRBJ2-5
clone size: few
V gene: TRBV9
CDR3 protein: CASSVGGQVGLETQYF
CDR3 DNA: TGTGCCAGCAGCGTAGGGGGACAGGTCGGGCTGGAGACCCAGTACTTC

D gene: -
J gene: TRBJ1-1
clone size: few
V gene: TRBV29-1
CDR3 protein: CSVETGTANTEAFF
CDR3 DNA: TGCAGCGTTGAGACCGGGACGGCGAACACTGAAGCTTTCTTT

D gene: -
J gene: TRBJ1-2
clone size: -
V gene: TRBV10-3
CDR3 protein: CAISVRGLGYGYTF
CDR3 DNA: TGTGCCATCAGTGTCAGGGGATTGGGCTATGGCTACACCTTC

D gene: -
J gene: TRBJ1-4
clone size: -
V gene: TRBV30
CDR3 protein: CAWSVRGNEKLFF
CDR3 DNA: TGTGCCTGGAGTGTCCGGGGTAATGAAAAACTGTTTTTT

D gene: TRBD1
J gene: TRBJ1-2
clone size: -
V gene: TRBV29-1
CDR3 protein: CSVDRGRNYGYTF
CDR3 DNA: TGCAGCGTAGACAGGGGACGGAACTATGGCTACACCTTC

D gene: TRBD2
J gene: TRBJ2-7
clone size: -
V gene: TRBV7-2
CDR3 protein: CASSLAGLASYEQYF
CDR3 DNA: TGTGCCAGCAGCTTAGCCGGACTAGCCTCCTACGAGCAGTACTTC

D gene: -
J gene: TRBJ1-5
clone size: -
V gene: TRBV29-1
CDR3 protein: CSVVVGGAGQPQHF
CDR3 DNA: TGCAGCGTTGTAGTGGGGGGGGCAGGGCAGCCCCAGCATTTT

D gene: -
J gene: TRBJ2-7
clone size: -
V gene: TRBV19
CDR3 protein: CASSPGHNEQYF
CDR3 DNA: TGTGCCAGTAGTCCGGGACATAACGAGCAGTACTTC

D gene: -
J gene: TRBJ2-7
clone size: -
V gene: TRBV2
CDR3 protein: CASSGGNYEQYF
CDR3 DNA: TGTGCCAGCTCCGGAGGGAACTACGAGCAGTACTTC

D gene: -
J gene: TRBJ2-5
clone size: -
V gene: TRBV18
CDR3 protein: CASSPGETQYF
CDR3 DNA: TGTGCCAGCTCACCCGGAGAGACCCAGTACTTC

D gene: -
J gene: TRBJ2-5
clone size: -
V gene: TRBV5-6
CDR3 protein: CASSARVEQETQYF
CDR3 DNA: TGTGCCAGCAGCGCACGTGTTGAGCAAGAGACCCAGTACTTC

D gene: -
J gene: TRBJ1-4
clone size: -
V gene: TRBV29-1
CDR3 protein: CSVGKGLGEKLFF
CDR3 DNA: TGCAGCGTTGGCAAGGGGCTTGGGGAAAAACTGTTTTTT

D gene: -
J gene: TRBJ2-1
clone size: -
V gene: TRBV2
CDR3 protein: CASSVESPHYNEQFF
CDR3 DNA: TGTGCCAGCAGTGTGGAGAGCCCTCACTACAATGAGCAGTTCTTC

D gene: TRBD1
J gene: TRBJ1-2
clone size: -
V gene: TRBV4-1
CDR3 protein: CASSQPGQGKNYTF
CDR3 DNA: TGCGCCAGCAGCCAACCGGGACAGGGTAAGAACTACACCTTC

D gene: TRBD2
J gene: TRBJ2-5
clone size: -
V gene: TRBV7-7
CDR3 protein: CASSLAGTSGFQETQYF
CDR3 DNA: TGTGCTAGCAGCTTAGCGGGGACTAGCGGGTTCCAAGAGACCCAGTACTTC

D gene: TRBD1
J gene: TRBJ2-5
clone size: -
V gene: TRBV9
CDR3 protein: CASSTTGGIRETQYF
CDR3 DNA: TGTGCCAGCAGCACCACAGGGGGCATTCGAGAGACCCAGTACTTC

D gene: TRBD1
J gene: TRBJ1-5
clone size: -
V gene: TRBV11-2
CDR3 protein: CASRRPGQGLFCNQPQHF
CDR3 DNA: TGTGCCAGCAGGCGTCCGGGACAGGGGTTGTTCTGCAATCAGCCCCAGCATTTT

D gene: -
J gene: TRBJ1-1
clone size: -
V gene: TRBV27
CDR3 protein: CASSLFGGPPSTEAFF
CDR3 DNA: TGTGCCAGCAGTTTATTTGGTGGGCCTCCGAGCACTGAAGCTTTCTTT

D gene: -
J gene: TRBJ1-4
clone size: once
V gene: TRBV7-9
CDR3 protein: CASSSTGKPEKLFF
CDR3 DNA: TGTGCCAGCAGCTCGACAGGAAAACCTGAAAAACTGTTTTTT

D gene: TRBD1
J gene: TRBJ2-5
clone size: few
V gene: TRBV7-2
CDR3 protein: CASSTRQGVETQYF
CDR3 DNA: TGTGCCAGCAGCACTCGACAGGGTGTGGAGACCCAGTACTTC

D gene: TRBD2
J gene: TRBJ2-1
clone size: few
V gene: TRBV29-1
CDR3 protein: CSVLATAGGLSEQFF
CDR3 DNA: TGCAGCGTATTAGCGACGGCGGGGGGCCTAAGTGAGCAGTTCTTC

D gene: -
J gene: TRBJ2-7
clone size: -
V gene: TRBV5-1
CDR3 protein: CASSSTQGYEQYF
CDR3 DNA: TGCGCCAGCAGCTCCACACAGGGTTACGAGCAGTACTTC

D gene: -
J gene: TRBJ2-5
clone size: -
V gene: TRBV10-3
CDR3 protein: CAISDPAGLRETQYF
CDR3 DNA: TGTGCCATCAGTGACCCCGCGGGGCTTCGGGAGACCCAGTACTTC

D gene: TRBD1
J gene: TRBJ1-5
clone size: few
V gene: TRBV5-6
CDR3 protein: CASSLDRGLGQPQHF
CDR3 DNA: TGTGCCAGCAGCCTCGACAGGGGGCTAGGGCAGCCCCAGCATTTT

D gene: -
J gene: TRBJ2-1
clone size: -
V gene: TRBV7-9
CDR3 protein: CASSSHGGPYNEQFF
CDR3 DNA: TGTGCCAGCAGCTCTCACGGGGGGCCGTACAATGAGCAGTTCTTC

D gene: -
J gene: TRBJ1-6
clone size: -
V gene: TRBV7-3
CDR3 protein: CASSVDINSPLHF
CDR3 DNA: TGTGCCAGCAGCGTGGACATCAATTCACCCCTCCACTTT

D gene: -
J gene: TRBJ1-1
clone size: once
V gene: TRBV27
CDR3 protein: CASRGRLNTEAFF
CDR3 DNA: TGTGCCAGCAGGGGACGGTTGAACACTGAAGCTTTCTTT

D gene: TRBD1
J gene: TRBJ1-2
clone size: -
V gene: TRBV5-1
CDR3 protein: CASSGPRGVLDGYTF
CDR3 DNA: TGCGCCAGCAGCGGCCCCAGGGGGGTCCTCGATGGCTACACCTTC

D gene: TRBD2
J gene: TRBJ2-7
clone size: few
V gene: TRBV29-1
CDR3 protein: CSVAGLAGSYEQYF
CDR3 DNA: TGCAGCGTCGCAGGACTAGCGGGATCCTACGAGCAGTACTTC

D gene: TRBD2
J gene: TRBJ2-1
clone size: -
V gene: TRBV7-3
CDR3 protein: CASSTSSGVGNEQFF
CDR3 DNA: TGTGCCAGCAGCACCTCTAGCGGGGTTGGCAATGAGCAGTTCTTC

D gene: -
J gene: TRBJ1-2
clone size: -
V gene: TRBV29-1
CDR3 protein: CSVVPLSSADYGYTF
CDR3 DNA: TGCAGCGTTGTCCCATTGAGTTCGGCTGACTATGGCTACACCTTC

D gene: -
J gene: TRBJ2-3
clone size: once
V gene: TRBV29-1
CDR3 protein: CSGKATDTQYF
CDR3 DNA: TGCAGTGGGAAAGCCACAGATACGCAGTATTTT